The 5 T cell receptor beta chains reported below all come from one sample, sequenced in a study of shared clonotypes between healthy human individuals. The method was immunoSEQ multiplex PCR; TCRdb's version includes in-frame clones alone and lacks a portion of them. The sample shows approximately 2,200,000 clones, about 92% of them seen only once. CD45RO-negative CD8 cells positively selected for CCR7 made up the naive population, which excluded terminally differentiated effector memory CD45RA+ cells. Material for sequencing was naive CD8+ T cells from PBMCs. These receptors originate from a man in his late teens or twenties in good health. Some clones in this sample may be carry-over from other donors' samples.

V is TRBV11-2 and J is TRBJ2-5; no clear D. V lost 2 bases and J 1 base, leaving 14 bases between the germline ends. The CDR3 consists of 16 residues. Germline loops: CDR1 SGHAT, CDR2 FQNNGV. CDR3 bases: TGTGCCAGCAGCTTATCACACGGGCGGTCCCAAGAGACCCAGTACTTC. This codes for CASSLSHGRSQETQYF.

Turning to this clone: The DNA is left out, because the CDR3 cannot be placed on it with certainty; the CDR3 is given as TCRdb lists it. V and J are TRBV19 and TRBJ2-2; the table's TRBD2 call for D was not verified on the DNA. The CDR3 extends over 14 residues, inclusive of both ends. Germline CDR1 reads LNHDA; CDR2 reads SQIVND (reference sequence). The CDR3 sequence: CASSPRGTPGSCFF.

The genes are TRBV7-9 and TRBJ2-7; maybe TRBD2 (5 bases). This CDR3 has 15 residues. Germline CDR1 reads SEHNR; CDR2 reads FQNEAQ (reference sequence). Trimming pared 5 bases from V and 4 bases from J, leaving 18 bases between. The CDR3 sequence is CASSDTLSAGYEQYF. CDR3 sequence (DNA): TGTGCCAGCAGCGACACGTTATCCGCGGGTTACGAGCAGTACTTC.

This clone was seen more than once but under ten times. This sequence joins TRBV28 and TRBJ2-3, with D uncertain. V was clipped by 11 bases and J by 6 bases, with 6 bases between them. The CDR3 contains 9 residues. CDR1 MDHEN and CDR2 SYDVKM come from the germline V gene. The CDR3 DNA sequence: TGTGCCGTTGGGGATACGCAGTATTTT. Encoded protein: CAVGDTQYF.

The V and J genes are TRBV9 and TRBJ2-7; D perhaps matches TRBD1 (6 bases). V was cut by 3 bases and J by 1 base, with 11 bases left in between. CDR1 and CDR2 from the germline V gene are SGDLS and YYNGEE. The CDR3 sequence is 14 residues long. The CDR3 DNA reads TGTGCCAGCAGCGGTTCAGGGGTATCCTACGAGCAGTACTTC. The encoded protein is CASSGSGVSYEQYF.